These 10 T cell receptor beta chains came from one sample sequenced in a study of blood T cell repertoires in COVID-19 (dated by TCRdb to about 2020). Preparation of the library involved the immunoSEQ multiplex PCR assay. Sourced from immuneACCESS, this table was stored by TCRdb with only in-frame sequences that have V and J called. A share of the clones is absent; for the studies checked, an unresolved V gene accounts for under half, and the remainder has no known explanation. The sample table records about 59,000 clones; over 70% of these occur just once. The top ten hold 14% of the sample. The sequenced sample consisted of peripheral blood. The receptor set was obtained from a woman in her 70s with acute or convalescent COVID-19.

This clone has a count of ten or more. J is TRBJ1-2 and V is TRBV19; 12 positions agree with TRBD1. The CDR3 runs 18 residues. Germline loops: CDR1 LNHDA, CDR2 SQIVND (reference sequence). V was pared by 4 bases and J by 4 bases, with 13 bases of the junction left unmatched. This CDR3 is CASSTTSGQGALGYGYTF. The DNA of the CDR3 is TGTGCCAGTAGTACCACCTCGGGACAGGGGGCGCTAGGCTATGGCTACACCTTC.

The chain carries TRBV6-5 and TRBJ1-2; 10 nucleotides match TRBD1. Germline loops: CDR1 MNHEY, CDR2 SVGAGI. Unmatched junction bases numbered 7, after V lost 6 bases and J lost 6 bases. This CDR3 is 14 amino acids long. DNA of the CDR3: TGTGCCAGCAGAACGAGGGACAGGGGAAATGGCTACACCTTC. The encoded protein is CASRTRDRGNGYTF.

The gene calls are TRBV5-6 and TRBJ1-1; no firm D call. The CDR3 has 13 residues. The V end was cut by 4 bases, the J end by 12 bases, with 19 bases between. CDR1 is SGHDT, CDR2 YYEEEE, per germline. CDR3 protein: CASSPVAASQTFF. CDR3 nucleotide sequence: TGTGCCAGCAGCCCAGTGGCGGCCAGTCAGACTTTCTTT.

This clone was counted only a few times. This chain uses TRBV6-1 with TRBJ2-1; TRBD1 is a possible D gene (6 bases). Between the trimmed V and J ends, which lost 3 bases and 0 bases, there was a span of 12 bases. The CDR3 runs to 16 residues. Germline V lookup: CDR1 MNHNS, CDR2 SASEGT. CDR3 sequence: CASSEDRKSSYNEQFF. CDR3 sequence (DNA): TGTGCCAGCAGTGAGGACAGAAAGAGCTCCTACAATGAGCAGTTCTTC.

The chain couples TRBV5-5 to TRBJ2-1; TRBD2 might be the D (7 bases). The CDR3 has 15 residues. Germline V gene sequence: CDR1 SGHKS, CDR2 YYEKEE (reference sequence). Trimming cost V 0 bases and J 7 bases, with 14 bases left between them. The CDR3 loop reads CASSLEGGQGNEQFF. As DNA, the CDR3 is TGTGCCAGCAGCTTGGAGGGGGGGCAAGGAAATGAGCAGTTCTTC.

The chain couples TRBV11-3 to TRBJ2-6, with unresolved D. The CDR3 has 18 amino acids. V lost 4 bases to trimming and J lost 5 bases, with 21 bases between them. Germline loops: CDR1 SGHNT, CDR2 YENEEA. The CDR3 loop reads CASSSRCDRQSRANVLTF. DNA of the CDR3: TGTGCCAGCAGCTCACGGTGCGATCGACAAAGTCGGGCCAACGTCCTGACTTTC.

This clone was seen more than once but under ten times. V and J are TRBV2 and TRBJ2-7; D is possibly TRBD1 (5 bases). This CDR3 comprises 14 residues. Germline-derived CDR1 and CDR2 are SNHLY and FYNNEI. V lost 10 bases, J lost 3 bases, and 19 bases lay in between. The CDR3 here is CATTMGRGIYEQYV. The CDR3 nucleotides read TGTGCCACCACAATGGGGCGTGGTATCTACGAGCAGTACGTC.

This clone was seen a handful of times. The rearrangement links TRBV29-1 to TRBJ1-1; 10 bases fit TRBD1. CDR1 is SQVTM and CDR2 is ANQGSEA in the germline V gene. V shed 1 base and J 11 bases; nucleotides not matched to a gene: 7. The CDR3 length is 13 residues. The CDR3 DNA follows: TGCAGCGTTGAAGGGACAGGGGGTGTGGGGGCTTTCTTT. Translating gives CSVEGTGGVGAFF.

The rearrangement uses TRBV5-1 and TRBJ1-2, with TRBD1 matching over 7 bases. This CDR3 has 13 amino acids. Germline CDR1 reads SGHRS; CDR2 reads YFSETQ. After removal of 4 bases from V and 3 bases from J, the junction contained 3 bases not matched to a gene. In DNA form, the CDR3 reads TGCGCCAGCAGCAATACAGGGGACTATGGCTACACCTTC. Protein sequence: CASSNTGDYGYTF.

The V gene is TRBV7-2, the J gene TRBJ1-2; D possibly corresponds to TRBD1 (6 bases). This CDR3 has 13 residues. The germline V gene has CDR1 SGHTA and CDR2 FQGNSA. Trimming shortened V by 1 base and J by 8 bases, and 11 bases separated the two germline ends. CDR3 sequence: CASSLVGARGYTF. The DNA for the CDR3 is TGTGCCAGCAGCTTAGTGGGGGCTCGGGGCTACACCTTC.